The next 27 T cell receptor beta chains were all read from a single sample in a study of T cells after yellow fever vaccination (dated by TCRdb to the late 2010s). The treatment or condition label of this sample denotes: live attenuated yellow fever vaccine strain. Library method: 5' RACE. These reads were obtained on an Illumina HiSeq 2500. In TCRdb, the public reads were trimmed at Q25 with fastp and aligned with MiXCR, with productive beta chains retained. Merged by CDR3 protein, the rows form single entries marked with the most common genes and DNA. The sample data list 300,000 or so distinct CDR3 sequences, and around 7% of these were observed just once. In total, the top ten clones hold 18% of the sample. Sequenced here: PBMCs, sampled more than 35 days after the first yellow fever vaccination. The receptors derive from a man between 18 and 29 years old who received the YFV17D yellow fever vaccine.

The chain links TRBV27 to TRBJ2-1, with D hard to call. Looked up from germline, CDR1 is MNHEY and CDR2 is SMNVEV (reference sequence). V lost 3 bases and J 9 bases, leaving 15 bases between the germline ends. The CDR3 consists of 14 residues. CDR3 sequence (DNA): TGTGCCAGCAGTTTCGCACCCCTTACGCCTGAGCAGTTCTTC. Translating it yields CASSFAPLTPEQFF.

This clonotype was recorded at least ten times. The rearrangement joins TRBV12-3 or TRBV12-4 to TRBJ1-3, with a possible D match to TRBD1 (6 bases). With 6 bases removed from V and 1 base from J, the gap between germline ends came to 7 bases. This CDR3 has 13 amino acids. CDR3 in DNA: TGTGCCAGCAGGGACAGTTCTGGAAACACCATATATTTT. As protein: CASRDSSGNTIYF.

This clonotype was detected a few times. The gene calls are TRBV7-2 and TRBJ2-2, with D unresolved. V lost 1 base and J lost 3, with 9 bases in between. The CDR3 length is 15 residues. The germline CDR1 and CDR2 sequences are SGHTA and FQGNSA. CDR3 DNA sequence: TGTGCCAGCAGCTTAGTCCTGGGATACACCGGGGAGCTGTTTTTT. Translating it yields CASSLVLGYTGELFF. Drawing the rest from reference TRBV7-2 and TRBJ2-2, the complete variable domain is GAGVSQSPSNKVTEKGKDVELRCDPISGHTALYWYRQSLGQGLEFLIYFQGNSAPDKSGLPSDRFSAERTGGSVSTLTIQRTQQEDSAVYLCASSLVLGYTGELFFGEGSRLTVL.

This clonotype was seen ten or more times. The V gene is TRBV11-1, the J gene TRBJ2-2, with D perhaps TRBD1 (5 bases). Germline loops: CDR1 SGHAT, CDR2 FQDESV (reference sequence). The CDR3 consists of 14 residues. The CDR3 DNA reads TGTGCTCCTACAGGCGCTGGTGACACCGGGGAGCTGTTTTTT. Translating it yields CAPTGAGDTGELFF. The whole variable domain, filled in from reference TRBV11-1 and TRBJ2-2, reads EAEVAQSPRYKITEKSQAVAFWCDPISGHATLYWYRQILGQGPELLVQFQDESVVDDSQLPKDRFSAERLKGVDSTLKIQPAELGDSAMYLCAPTGAGDTGELFFGEGSRLTVL.

CDR3: CASSLATYYDQYV. CDR3 bases: TGTGCCAGCAGCTTAGCGACCTACTACGATCAGTACGTC. This chain joins TRBV7-2 and TRBJ2-7, with no clear D. CDR1 is SGHTA and CDR2 is FQGNSA in the germline V gene. This CDR3 is built from 13 residues.

In this sample, this clonotype turned up many times. V usage is TRBV28 and J usage is TRBJ2-7; D is unresolved. The CDR3 has 13 amino acids. Trimming cost V 3 bases and J 3 bases, with 9 bases left between them. Looked up from germline, CDR1 is MDHEN and CDR2 is SYDVKM. The CDR3 here is CASSLDGLYEQYF. The CDR3, as DNA: TGTGCCAGCAGTTTGGACGGTCTCTACGAGCAGTACTTC.

This clonotype was seen a few times. This sequence joins TRBV6-5 and TRBJ1-1; 8 bases align to TRBD1. V was clipped by 7 bases and J by 5 bases; unmatched bases: 15. Germline assignment: CDR1 MNHEY and CDR2 SVGAGI. The CDR3 consists of 16 residues. CDR3 sequence: CASKIGTGTIGTEAFF. In DNA form, the CDR3 reads TGTGCCAGCAAGATCGGGACAGGAACAATTGGGACTGAAGCTTTCTTT.

This clonotype turned up a few times. The V gene is TRBV7-2, the J gene TRBJ2-1; 11 bases align to TRBD2. The V gene end was trimmed by 6 bases and the J gene end by 0 bases; junction bases not matched to a gene: 7. CDR1 is SGHTA and CDR2 is FQGNSA in the germline V gene. CDR3 length: 17 residues. CDR3 sequence reads: CASSTGLAGSSYNEQFF. The CDR3 nucleotides read TGTGCCAGCAGTACAGGACTAGCGGGTAGCTCCTACAATGAGCAGTTCTTC.

This clonotype showed up many times. This chain joins TRBV12-3 or TRBV12-4 and TRBJ1-1, with D unclear. V lost 3 bases and J 3 bases, leaving 11 bases between the germline ends. The CDR3 sequence is 14 residues long. Written as DNA, the CDR3 is TGTGCCAGCAGTTTCGATGCCGGGTACACTGAAGCTTTCTTT. This translates into CASSFDAGYTEAFF.

This clonotype was seen more than once but under ten times. The V gene is TRBV4-2, the J gene TRBJ1-2, with D possibly matching TRBD1 (5 bases). V was clipped by 0 bases and J by 3 bases, with 11 bases between them. CDR3 length equals 15 residues. Germline V lookup: CDR1 LGHNA, CDR2 YNFKEQ. CDR3 sequence (DNA): TGTGCCAGCAGCCAAGACAGGGTCGGTGACTATGGCTACACCTTC. Encoded protein: CASSQDRVGDYGYTF.

This clonotype occurred many times. The chain carries TRBV20-1 and TRBJ2-5; no clear D. CDR1 and CDR2 (germline): DFQATT, SNEGSKA (reference sequence). This CDR3 has 11 amino acids. V lost 3 bases to trimming and J lost 4 bases, with 6 bases between them. The CDR3: CSASKGETQYF. CDR3 DNA sequence: TGCAGTGCTAGTAAGGGAGAGACCCAGTACTTC.

CDR3 coding DNA: TGCGCCAGCAGCTGGGCGGGGGGCCACAATGAGCAGTTCTTC. Protein sequence: CASSWAGGHNEQFF. The gene calls are TRBV5-1 and TRBJ2-1, with 8 bases lining up with TRBD2. CDR1 SGHRS and CDR2 YFSETQ come from the germline V gene. Unmatched junction bases numbered 4, after V lost 3 bases and J lost 5 bases. The CDR3 contains 14 residues.

The sample holds a few counts of this clonotype. This chain uses TRBV5-1 with TRBJ2-2, with D perhaps being TRBD1 or TRBD2 (5 bases each). CDR3 length: 13 residues. V lost 7 bases, J lost 0 bases, and 7 bases lay in between. CDR1 and CDR2 (germline): SGHRS, YFSETQ. The CDR3 nucleotides are TGCGCCAGCGAGGGACCGAACACCGGGGAGCTGTTTTTT. Its protein is CASEGPNTGELFF.

The sample holds a few counts of this clonotype. The chain joins TRBV4-1 to TRBJ2-3, with 8 bases identical to TRBD1. CDR3 length equals 17 residues. CDR1 is MGHRA and CDR2 is YSYEKL in the germline V gene. Trimming took 2 bases from V and 3 from J; bases not matched to a gene: 10. The CDR3 is CASSQQSAGGATDTQYF. CDR3 coding DNA: TGCGCCAGCAGCCAACAATCCGCAGGGGGCGCGACAGATACGCAGTATTTT.

The CDR3 nucleotides are TGCAGTGCTAGAGGGGTCGAAGGGAACAGGGTGTACGAGCAGTACTTC. Translation gives CSARGVEGNRVYEQYF. The chain has TRBV20-1 and TRBJ2-7; possibly TRBD1 for D (6 bases). The germline CDR1 and CDR2 sequences are DFQATT and SNEGSKA (reference sequence). V was clipped by 1 base and J by 4 bases, with 20 bases between them. This CDR3 has 16 residues.

The CDR3 loop is CASGGTVSDTQYF. The CDR3 coding sequence is TGCGCCAGCGGGGGGACAGTTTCAGATACGCAGTATTTT. This chain uses TRBV5-1 with TRBJ2-3; D possibly corresponds to TRBD1 (7 bases). V gave up 7 bases and J gave up 4 bases, with 13 bases separating them. CDR3 length equals 13 residues. Germline V gene lookup returns CDR1 SGHRS and CDR2 YFSETQ. Full variable domain (rest looked up from reference TRBV5-1 and TRBJ2-3): KAGVTQTPRYLIKTRGQQVTLSCSPISGHRSVSWYQQTPGQGLQFLFEYFSETQRNKGNFPGRFSGRQFSNSRSEMNVSTLELGDSALYLCASGGTVSDTQYFGPGTRLTVL.

In this sample, this clonotype turned up a few times. The V and J genes are TRBV20-1 and TRBJ2-3; 10 nucleotides agree with TRBD2. The CDR3 spans 16 residues. Germline-derived CDR1 and CDR2 are DFQATT and SNEGSKA (reference sequence). V trimming: 4 bases; J trimming: 0 bases; junction bases outside the gene matches: 7. The chain's CDR3 is CSAKASGGASTDTQYF. CDR3 coding DNA: TGCAGTGCTAAGGCTAGCGGGGGCGCCAGCACAGATACGCAGTATTTT.

The table lists this clonotype with a few counts. The chain joins TRBV7-3 to TRBJ2-3; no definite D call. The germline V and J ends were trimmed by 0 bases and 3 bases, with 7 bases remaining between them. The CDR3 covers 14 residues. Germline V gene data show CDR1 as SGHTA and CDR2 as FQGTGA. The CDR3 DNA reads TGTGCCAGCAGCTTAACGGTCCTGACAGATACGCAGTATTTT. Amino acids: CASSLTVLTDTQYF. The full variable domain, rest sourced from reference TRBV7-3 and TRBJ2-3, is GAGVSQTPSNKVTEKGKYVELRCDPISGHTALYWYRQSLGQGPEFLIYFQGTGAADDSGLPNDRFFAVRPEGSVSTLKIQRTERGDSAVYLCASSLTVLTDTQYFGPGTRLTVL.

This clonotype was seen a handful of times. The rearrangement joins TRBV19 to TRBJ2-2; TRBD2 aligns across 12 bases. V was pared by 10 bases and J by 6 bases, with 6 bases of the junction left unmatched. This CDR3 is 14 amino acids long. The germline CDR1 and CDR2 sequences are LNHDA and SQIVND (reference sequence). The chain's CDR3 is CATSGTSGPGELFF. CDR3 nucleotides: TGTGCCACCTCCGGGACTAGCGGGCCCGGGGAGCTGTTTTTT.

The sample holds many counts of this clonotype. The chain joins TRBV7-2 to TRBJ2-5; 7 nucleotides match TRBD2. The germline gives CDR1 SGHTA, CDR2 FQGNSA. The CDR3 contains 15 residues. Trimming took 4 bases from V and 5 from J; bases not matched to a gene: 10. CDR3 protein: CASSSNRAGIETQYF. The DNA for the CDR3 is TGTGCCAGCAGCTCAAATCGAGCGGGGATTGAGACCCAGTACTTC.

This clonotype was found a few times. The chain carries TRBV18 and TRBJ1-2, with unresolved D. The germline CDR1 and CDR2 sequences are KGHSH and LQKENI. The CDR3 length is 16 residues. Trimming took off 6 bases at V and 0 bases at J, with 17 bases between the two ends. The CDR3 sequence: CASSPAGGTANYGYTF. Written as DNA, the CDR3 is TGTGCCAGCTCCCCTGCGGGTGGCACAGCTAACTATGGCTACACCTTC.

This clonotype came up a few times. The genes are TRBV9 and TRBJ2-5; 9 bases fit TRBD2. The CDR3 loop spans 16 amino acids. J gave up 5 bases and V 4 bases, and 12 bases lay outside the gene matches. Germline assignment: CDR1 SGDLS and CDR2 YYNGEE. DNA of the CDR3: TGTGCCAGCAGCTCCTATAGCGGGGGCCCCGCGGAGACCCAGTACTTC. As protein: CASSSYSGGPAETQYF.

This clonotype was counted a few times. CDR3 in amino acids: CASSGITGVPPNTIYF. CDR3 DNA sequence: TGTGCCAGCAGCGGTATTACAGGGGTACCTCCAAACACCATATATTTT. V and J are TRBV9 and TRBJ1-3, with 7 bases that match TRBD1. Germline V lookup: CDR1 SGDLS, CDR2 YYNGEE. The V and J ends lost 3 bases and 6 bases, in that order; junction bases with no gene match: 12. The CDR3 loop spans 16 amino acids.

This clonotype was recorded at least ten times. The V call is TRBV7-3, the J call TRBJ2-1; 10 nucleotides align to TRBD2. The CDR3 runs to 16 residues. The V gene's germline CDR1 is SGHTA and CDR2 FQGTGA. V lost 4 bases, J lost 9 bases, and 12 bases stayed unmatched. The chain's CDR3 is CASSSFSGGLPGEQFF. The DNA for the CDR3 is TGTGCCAGCAGCTCCTTTAGCGGGGGGCTCCCTGGTGAGCAGTTCTTC.

This sequence joins TRBV7-2 and TRBJ2-3, with D maybe TRBD2 (6 bases). Looked up from germline, CDR1 is SGHTA and CDR2 is FQGNSA. This CDR3 region has 14 residues. V shed 3 bases and J shed 1 base, with 8 bases lying between them. The CDR3 DNA reads TGTGCCAGCAGCTTCCGGGAGCGCACAGATACGCAGTATTTT. It encodes CASSFRERTDTQYF.

This clonotype showed up many times. The rearrangement links TRBV14 to TRBJ2-3; 10 bases agree with TRBD1. The CDR3 spans 18 residues. Germline-derived CDR1 and CDR2 are SGHDN and FVKESK. Trimming cost V 1 base and J 4 bases; bases outside gene matches: 11. The CDR3 nucleotides read TGTGCCAGCAGCCAAGTTGGCCTCCGGGACAGGGGCGCAGATACGCAGTATTTT. As protein: CASSQVGLRDRGADTQYF.

V usage is TRBV5-1 and J usage is TRBJ2-1; 7 nucleotides agree with TRBD1. V gave up 0 bases and J gave up 4 bases; unmatched junction bases: 7. Germline V CDR1 and CDR2: SGHRS, YFSETQ. There are 16 residues in the CDR3. The DNA for the CDR3 is TGCGCCAGCAGCTTGGAACGGGCAGGGGGATACAATGAGCAGTTCTTC. Residues: CASSLERAGGYNEQFF.